Described below is a single TCR beta chain sequence and its context. Its binding antigen is unknown. For this receptor, the gene names and germline sequences are taken from the mouse. The sequenced fragment ends 4 residues before the CDR3 boundary, so the rest is inferred from the germline J gene. This sample is part of a study of CD8+ T cells in alopecia areata (dated by TCRdb to 2016 to 2019). With regard to the full study: Skin from C3H/HeJ donors aged about 6-13 months with spontaneous alopecia was grafted onto female C3H/HeJ recipients aged roughly 7-10 weeks. To study T cell clonal expansion in alopecia areata, the researchers applied high-throughput TCRbeta sequencing to both the C3H/HeJ mouse model and human patients. RNA was obtained with the PAXgene miRNA kit for fixed scalp, the miRNeasy kit for PBMCs, and the RNeasy kit for mouse skin. Scalp clonality was compared among normal scalp (n=4), patchy alopecia areata scalp (n=8), and alopecia totalis/universalis scalp (n=8). TCRbeta CDR3 regions were amplified by immunoSEQ multiplex PCR using 35 Vbeta forward and 13 Jbeta reverse primers. On the human side, TCRbeta sequencing was run on scalp tissue and on sorted CD4+ and CD8+ peripheral blood T cells from healthy controls and from alopecia areata patients with either patchy or totalis/universalis disease.

The protocol used for the library was the immunoSEQ multiplex PCR assay. RNA was extracted from all samples and reverse transcribed into cDNA, which served as template for TCR sequencing. SuperScript III was used to make first-strand cDNA, primed with a 2:1 mix of oligo-dT and random hexamers. A synthetic immune receptor repertoire was used to assess amplification bias, and residual bias was removed computationally. Libraries were sequenced on Illumina HiSeq using 60 bp reads that covered the CDR3 and were read from J toward V. Per the original workflow: Raw reads were preprocessed for error removal, and CDR3 was defined according to IMGT conventions as running from the conserved cysteine to phenylalanine. To get clonality, Shannon entropy was normalized by log2 of the number of productive unique TCRs and the result was subtracted from 1. Scalp TCRbeta sequences were cross-referenced with sorted blood CD4 and CD8 repertoires so that the CD4 or CD8 identity of scalp clones could be inferred. TCRdb holds this immuneACCESS table with in-frame rearrangements only. Some clones are missing; in checked studies, unresolved V genes explain under half, and the rest has no known cause. V, J and clone size reflect that table, while D and trimming were determined from the DNA. The table gives over 250,000 clones for this sample, with none occurring only once. The ten largest make up 1.2% of the sample.

From the germline V gene, CDR1 is NSHNY and CDR2 is SYGAGN. V loses 7 bases of germline sequence and J loses 0 bases, and the interval between the two ends is 12 bases. The CDR3 starts with the cysteine, ends with the phenylalanine, and has 14 residues. Only the CDR3 bases that were read are kept: 30 of them, in frame from base 1. Cells from mouse cutaneous lymph nodes were pooled, stained for CD4, CD8alpha, NKG2D, NKG2ACE and other markers, and then sorted on a BD Influx. What the study reported, not specific to this receptor: Compared with normal scalp, lesional scalp had higher clonality and more expanded CD8+ clones, particularly in alopecia totalis/universalis, a pattern that suggests antigenic drive. Unlike mouse skin, where gammadelta T cells dominate, normal human skin contains resident alphabeta T cells that get sequenced too, which complicates analysis of the scalp TCR repertoire. Compared with mice, TCR sequences shared between patients were less clear, possibly partly because of HLA diversity across the patient population.

Rearrangement joined TRBV13-1 to TRBJ2-5; TRBD1 could be the D gene, as 6 bases match. The sample comprised CD4+ T cells sorted from a lymph node. The clonotype originates from a C3H/HeJ mouse with alopecia areata. The MHC haplotype that this mouse strain carries is H2-k. The sequenced CDR3 bases are TGTGCCAGCTCGGGACAAAATAACCAAGAC. The encoded protein is CASSGQNNQD. The CDR3, in full, reads CASSGQNNQDTQYF.